The source of this T cell receptor (beta chain) is a study of blood T cell repertoires in COVID-19. The overall study: Researchers got acute and convalescent COVID-19 samples from the United States, Italy and Spain. The cDNA or gDNA used as material had been derived from T cells, B-cell-depleted T cells, or PBMCs.

Trimming took 0 bases from V and 8 from J, leaving 20 bases between them. The CDR3 has 17 amino acids. Germline CDR1 and CDR2: SGHRS and YFSETQ. In the authors' workflow: Amplification from reference gene primers served as the basis for estimated nucleated cell counts. This table comes from immunoSEQ multiplex PCR, and its TCRdb copy is limited to in-frame clones, with some not included. The DNA was the basis for D and trimming; V, J and clone size are from that table. Of approximately 270,000 clones listed, around 85% are singletons. Patients of the Seattle cohort, enrolled during active infection, were followed longitudinally.

J is TRBJ1-4 and V is TRBV5-1; weak D call: TRBD1 (6 bases). The sample taken for sequencing was peripheral blood. The TCR comes from a human donor with COVID-19, enrolled during active disease. The donor label of this sample is uncertain. CDR3 protein: CASSLEILVRGQEKLFF. The CDR3 nucleotides are TGCGCCAGCAGCTTGGAAATATTGGTGCGGGGGCAAGAAAAACTGTTTTTT.